The source of this T cell receptor beta chain is a study of shared clonotypes between healthy human individuals. For this clone: A far larger clone is a single base away, which makes a read error likely.

Method: immunoSEQ multiplex PCR; TCRdb's copy keeps in-frame clones and lacks some. The top ten clones hold roughly 13% of a sample with over 400,000 clones, 81% of them seen once. Germline-derived CDR1 and CDR2 are SGHRS and YFSETQ. This CDR3 contains 15 residues. The V gene lost 3 bases and the J gene lost 10 bases, with 22 bases spanning the gap. V usage is TRBV5-1 and J usage is TRBJ1-1; D is unresolved. Sequencing was done on a sample of PBMCs. The source is a woman aged 40 to 55 in good health. Some clones in this sample may be carry-over from other donors' samples. CDR3 sequence (DNA): TGCGCCAGCAGCTGGGCGGTTGACGGCCTGTCTGGAGCTTTCTTT. Translating gives CASSWAVDGLSGAFF.